This T cell receptor (beta chain) was sequenced for a study of post-analysis software for immune sequencing data. Study details: Secondary progressive, relapsing-remitting and progressive-relapsing multiple sclerosis were among the included disease courses. Study conclusions and caveats: A few TRBV segments (TRBV5-6, TRBV5-1 and TRBV20-1 among them) occurred more frequently in patients than in controls. For normalized Chao1 diversity, multiple sclerosis patients scored significantly lower than controls did. Same-batch preparations were strongly co-clustered by F measure.

This clonotype came up a few times. No antigen is known for it. Unique molecular identifiers were built into the TCR beta cDNA libraries. Some 500,000 cDNA molecules were obtained from roughly 1.1 to 9.2 million T cells. MiXCR was run by TCRdb on the PCR reads, yielding one entry per CDR3 protein. The table records a few hundred thousand distinct CDR3 sequences, about a third of them present only once. This CDR3 is built from 13 residues. Trimming took off 7 bases at V and 7 bases at J, with 14 bases between the two ends. The genes are TRBV12-3 or TRBV12-4 and TRBJ2-4, with D perhaps matching TRBD2 (7 bases). The sample comprised blood. The clonotype comes from a girl aged 10 to 17 with multiple sclerosis. The CDR3 spells CASILGGGNIQYF. CDR3 nucleotide sequence: TGTGCCAGCATCTTAGGGGGGGGGAACATTCAGTACTTC.